These 14 T cell receptor beta chains were all obtained from the same sample, sequenced in a study of technical replicates of blood from a handful of donors (dated by TCRdb to about 2017). The library was prepared using the immunoSEQ multiplex PCR assay. Imported from immuneACCESS, the table was reduced by TCRdb to in-frame sequences with V and J called. These copies leave out some clones; in studies compared against another copy, an unresolved V gene accounts for under half, and the cause of the remainder is not known. The sample profile shows 55,000 to 80,000 clones; approximately 92% of them were found once. The ten largest clones represent around 0.42% of the sample. The specimen sequenced was T cells isolated from PBMCs. These receptors all come from a human donor in good health.

The chain employs TRBV4-2 and TRBJ2-7; D is perhaps TRBD2 (6 bases). The CDR3 covers 15 residues. The ends were cut back, 2 bases at V and 3 bases at J, with 14 bases in the middle. Germline V gives CDR1 LGHNA, CDR2 YNFKEQ. The CDR3 nucleotides read TGTGCCAGCAGCCAACCTGGGAGGACTGACTACGAGCAGTACTTC. Its protein product is CASSQPGRTDYEQYF.

The chain joins TRBV4-3 to TRBJ2-5; maybe TRBD1 (6 bases). CDR3 size: 15 residues. The germline CDR1 and CDR2 sequences are LGHNA and YSLEER. V was trimmed by 0 bases and J by 2 bases, leaving 10 bases between them. The CDR3 here is CASSQDLGTQETQYF. The CDR3 DNA is TGCGCCAGCAGCCAAGACCTCGGGACACAAGAGACCCAGTACTTC.

The V and J genes are TRBV2 and TRBJ2-7; D uncertain. The CDR3 loop spans 13 amino acids. CDR1 SNHLY and CDR2 FYNNEI come from the germline V gene. V lost 4 bases and J 4 bases, leaving 11 bases between the germline ends. The CDR3 spells CASSGGQVYEQYF. In nucleotides, the CDR3 is TGTGCCAGCAGTGGTGGCCAAGTGTACGAGCAGTACTTC.

This clone was counted at least ten times. The chain carries TRBV10-2 and TRBJ1-2, with TRBD1 as a possible D gene (5 bases). Germline loops: CDR1 WSHSY, CDR2 SAAADI. The CDR3 runs 12 residues. Deletions cut 3 bases from V and 8 bases from J, with 10 bases between. This CDR3 reads CASSDIGGGYTF. DNA for the CDR3: TGCGCCAGCAGTGATATCGGGGGAGGCTACACCTTC.

This clone was counted once. The chain links TRBV5-1 to TRBJ2-3; 7 nucleotides agree with TRBD2. The trim removed 5 bases at V and 3 bases at J, leaving 9 bases unmatched. The CDR3 has 15 residues. Germline V lookup: CDR1 SGHRS, CDR2 YFSETQ. CDR3 residues: CASRSWEGLTDTQYF. The CDR3 bases are TGCGCCAGCAGGTCGTGGGAGGGCCTTACAGATACGCAGTATTTT.

V and J are TRBV2 and TRBJ1-3; D uncertain. The V gene lost 7 bases and the J gene lost 0 bases, with 13 bases spanning the gap. CDR3 length: 15 residues. CDR1 and CDR2 from the germline V gene are SNHLY and FYNNEI. The CDR3: CASMVGPYSGNTIYF. In nucleotides, the CDR3 is TGTGCCAGCATGGTGGGCCCCTACTCTGGAAACACCATATATTTT.

The chain employs TRBV6-5 and TRBJ1-2; 7 positions match TRBD1. Per germline, CDR1 MNHEY and CDR2 SVGAGI. V was pared by 7 bases and J by 0 bases, with 5 bases of the junction left unmatched. The CDR3 runs 14 residues. CDR3 nucleotides: TGTGCCAGCACCAGGGACAGTTCTAACTATGGCTACACCTTC. Amino acid sequence: CASTRDSSNYGYTF.

The V and J genes are TRBV5-6 and TRBJ1-5; D might be TRBD1 (5 bases). V shed 1 base and J shed 5 bases, with 7 bases lying between them. The CDR3 runs to 13 residues. CDR1 and CDR2 from the germline V gene are SGHDT and YYEEEE. Here the CDR3 DNA reads TGTGCCAGCAGCTTGACGGGGGATCAGCCCCAGCATTTT. Amino acids: CASSLTGDQPQHF.

The chain uses TRBV6-5 and TRBJ1-5; 10 bases are shared with TRBD1. The germline CDR1 and CDR2 sequences are MNHEY and SVGAGI. CDR3 length: 14 residues. V shed 6 bases and J 7 bases; nucleotides not matched to a gene: 6. DNA for the CDR3: TGTGCCAGCAGACAGACAGGGGGCGGACAGCCCCAGCATTTT. Protein sequence: CASRQTGGGQPQHF.

This chain connects TRBV28 to TRBJ1-3; 7 bases match TRBD1. Looked up from germline, CDR1 is MDHEN and CDR2 is SYDVKM. The CDR3 runs to 16 residues. J was trimmed by 0 bases and V by 10 bases; bases with no gene match: 12. The CDR3 is CATIDRDFSSGNTIYF. CDR3 in DNA: TGTGCCACTATCGACAGGGACTTTTCCTCTGGAAACACCATATATTTT.

V usage is TRBV18 and J usage is TRBJ1-1; 10 bases are shared with TRBD1. The CDR3 is 18 amino acids. The J segment lost 1 base and the V segment lost 6 bases, leaving 14 bases of the junction unmatched. Germline-derived CDR1 and CDR2 are KGHSH and LQKENI. CDR3 bases: TGTGCCAGCTCGCGTTCTAGGACAGGGGGTATTAAGAACACTGAAGCTTTCTTT. Translation gives CASSRSRTGGIKNTEAFF.

The chain has TRBV4-2 and TRBJ1-1; no clear D gene. The ends were cut back, 8 bases at V and 2 bases at J, with 6 bases in the middle. Germline V lookup: CDR1 LGHNA, CDR2 YNFKEQ. This CDR3 is 11 amino acids long. The CDR3 here is CASGINTEAFF. CDR3 in DNA: TGTGCCAGCGGCATAAACACTGAAGCTTTCTTT.

The chain employs TRBV7-2 and TRBJ2-7, with 7 bases identical to TRBD1. V lost 5 bases to trimming and J lost 4 bases; unmatched junction nucleotides: 5. Germline assignment: CDR1 SGHTA and CDR2 FQGNSA. This CDR3 has 13 residues. CDR3 sequence reads: CASSNYRGYEQYF. CDR3 sequence (DNA): TGTGCCAGCAGCAACTACAGGGGATACGAGCAGTACTTC. Complete variable domain (other parts from reference TRBV7-2 and TRBJ2-7): GAGVSQSPSNKVTEKGKDVELRCDPISGHTALYWYRQSLGQGLEFLIYFQGNSAPDKSGLPSDRFSAERTGGSVSTLTIQRTQQEDSAVYLCASSNYRGYEQYFGPGTRLTVT.

The chain is built from TRBV7-3 and TRBJ2-3, with a tentative D call TRBD2 (6 bases). The germline V and J ends were trimmed by 0 bases and 3 bases, with 10 bases remaining between them. The CDR3 runs 15 residues. Germline CDR1 and CDR2: SGHTA and FQGTGA. The CDR3 nucleotides read TGTGCCAGCAGCTTAACCTCGGGAGTAACAGATACGCAGTATTTT. Its protein is CASSLTSGVTDTQYF.